The TCR beta chain under discussion was sequenced for a study of long-term antiretroviral therapy in people with HIV. General study results and limits: The study collected blood between the mid-2000s and the late 2010s, possibly under older ART regimens. Across all time points, the repertoire was dominated by clones that expanded before ART. Spans of CDR3 length were tighter for HIV repertoires than for controls.

This CDR3 comprises 12 residues. In germline, CDR1 is MGHDK, CDR2 SYGVNS. Trimming left V 5 bases short and J 10 bases short, with 12 bases between. As to this clone: Its antigen remains unknown.

Run at survey level, the immunoSEQ assay was version v3.0. The protocol was immunoSEQ multiplex PCR, while the TCRdb copy is restricted to in-frame clones and leaves out a portion. The sample records fewer than 25,000 clones, 90% to 95% being singletons. The clonotype originates from a woman aged 45 to 65 with HIV. Sequencing used unsorted PBMCs, obtained roughly 5.1 years after starting antiretroviral therapy. The gene calls are TRBV25-1 and TRBJ2-1; no firm D call. The CDR3 nucleotides are TGTGCCAGCAGTCCTTTTGGGCTCGAGCAGTTCTTC. Its translation: CASSPFGLEQFF.